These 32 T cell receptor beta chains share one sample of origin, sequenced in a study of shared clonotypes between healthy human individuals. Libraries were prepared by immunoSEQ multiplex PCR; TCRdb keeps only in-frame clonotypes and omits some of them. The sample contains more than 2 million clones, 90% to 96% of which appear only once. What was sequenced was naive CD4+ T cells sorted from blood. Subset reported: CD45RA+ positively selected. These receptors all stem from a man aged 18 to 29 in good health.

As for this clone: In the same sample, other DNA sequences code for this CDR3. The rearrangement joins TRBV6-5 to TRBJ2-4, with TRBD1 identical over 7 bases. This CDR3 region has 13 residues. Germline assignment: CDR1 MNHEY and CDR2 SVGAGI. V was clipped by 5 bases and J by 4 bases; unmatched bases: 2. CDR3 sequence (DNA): TGTGCCAGCAGTAGGGACAGTAAAAACATTCAGTACTTC. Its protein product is CASSRDSKNIQYF.

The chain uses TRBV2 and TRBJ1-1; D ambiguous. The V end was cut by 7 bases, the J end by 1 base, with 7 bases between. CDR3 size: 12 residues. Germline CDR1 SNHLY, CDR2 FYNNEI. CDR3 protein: CASTFGNTEAFF. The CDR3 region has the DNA TGTGCCAGCACTTTTGGGAACACTGAAGCTTTCTTT.

The CDR3 DNA reads TGTGCCAGCAGCCCTAGAGCGGTGACTGGGGCCAACGTCCTGACTTTC. The encoded protein is CASSPRAVTGANVLTF. The rearrangement links TRBV7-2 to TRBJ2-6; maybe TRBD2 (5 bases). CDR1 and CDR2 from the germline V gene are SGHTA and FQGNSA. This CDR3 comprises 16 residues. The V gene lost 5 bases and the J gene lost 2 bases, with 13 bases spanning the gap.

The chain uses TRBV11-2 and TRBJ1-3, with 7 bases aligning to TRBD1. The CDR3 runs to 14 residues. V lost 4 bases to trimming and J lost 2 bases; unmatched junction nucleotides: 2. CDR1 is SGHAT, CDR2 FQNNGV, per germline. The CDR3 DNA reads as TGTGCCAGCAGCTACACAGGGGCTGGAAACACCATATATTTT. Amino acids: CASSYTGAGNTIYF.

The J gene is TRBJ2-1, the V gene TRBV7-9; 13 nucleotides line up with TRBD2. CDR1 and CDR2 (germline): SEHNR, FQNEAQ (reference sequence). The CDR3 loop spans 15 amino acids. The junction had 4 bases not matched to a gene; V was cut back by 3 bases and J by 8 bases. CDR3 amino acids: CASSFVGLAGDEQFF. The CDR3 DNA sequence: TGTGCCAGCAGCTTCGTTGGACTAGCGGGAGATGAGCAGTTCTTC. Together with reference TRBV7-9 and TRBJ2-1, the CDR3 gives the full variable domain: DTGVSQNPRHKITKRGQNVTFRCDPISEHNRLYWYRQTLGQGPEFLTYFQNEAQLEKSRLLSDRFSAERPKGSFSTLEIQRTEQGDSAMYLCASSFVGLAGDEQFFGPGTRLTVL.

The CDR3: CASSQGTVTGNTIYF. The CDR3 coding sequence is TGCGCCAGCAGCCAAGGGACAGTCACTGGAAACACCATATATTTT. The V gene is TRBV4-1, the J gene TRBJ1-3, with a tentative D call TRBD1 (6 bases). The germline gives CDR1 MGHRA, CDR2 YSYEKL. This CDR3 has 15 amino acids. Trimming took 1 base from V and 2 from J, leaving 9 bases between them.

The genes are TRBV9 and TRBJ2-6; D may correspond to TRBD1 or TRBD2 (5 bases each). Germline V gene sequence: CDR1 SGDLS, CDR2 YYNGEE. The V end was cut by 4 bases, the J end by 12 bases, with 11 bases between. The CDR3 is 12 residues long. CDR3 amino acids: CASSQSGLVLTF. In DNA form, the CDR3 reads TGTGCCAGCAGCCAATCGGGGCTCGTCCTGACTTTC.

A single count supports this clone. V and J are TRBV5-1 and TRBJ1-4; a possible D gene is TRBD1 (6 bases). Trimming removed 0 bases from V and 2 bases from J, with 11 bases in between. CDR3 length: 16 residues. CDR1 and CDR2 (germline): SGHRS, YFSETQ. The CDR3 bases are TGCGCCAGCAGCTTGGGAAGTACAGGGACTAATGAAAAACTGTTTTTT. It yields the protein CASSLGSTGTNEKLFF. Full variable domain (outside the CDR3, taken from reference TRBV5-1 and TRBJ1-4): KAGVTQTPRYLIKTRGQQVTLSCSPISGHRSVSWYQQTPGQGLQFLFEYFSETQRNKGNFPGRFSGRQFSNSRSEMNVSTLELGDSALYLCASSLGSTGTNEKLFFGSGTQLSVL.

The CDR3 region has the DNA TGTGCCAGCAGCCCGGACGTCCTGGTAGGCGGCTACACCTTC. Translation: CASSPDVLVGGYTF. The chain has TRBV11-2 and TRBJ1-2; D is uncertain. The ends were cut back, 5 bases at V and 8 bases at J, with 18 bases in the middle. The V gene's germline CDR1 is SGHAT and CDR2 FQNNGV. The CDR3 totals 14 residues.

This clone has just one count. In DNA, the CDR3 is TGCATCCCTCGAGGGGATGAAAAACTGTTTTTT. It specifies CIPRGDEKLFF. This chain links TRBV20-1 with TRBJ1-4, with D possibly matching TRBD1 (5 bases). Germline loops: CDR1 DFQATT, CDR2 SNEGSKA (reference sequence). The CDR3 consists of 11 residues.

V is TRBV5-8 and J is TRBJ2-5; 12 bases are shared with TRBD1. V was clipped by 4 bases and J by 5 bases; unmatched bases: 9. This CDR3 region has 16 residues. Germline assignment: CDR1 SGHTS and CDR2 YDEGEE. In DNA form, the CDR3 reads TGTGCCAGCAGCCTTACCGGGACAGGGGGCACTGAGACCCAGTACTTC. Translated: CASSLTGTGGTETQYF.

The CDR3 region has the DNA TGTGCCTGGAGCCCCTTGGGCACTACGGCTTTCTTT. It encodes CAWSPLGTTAFF. This chain joins TRBV30 and TRBJ1-1; D not resolved. V gave up 3 bases and J gave up 11 bases, with 16 bases separating them. Germline V gives CDR1 GTSNPN, CDR2 SVGIG (reference sequence). CDR3 size: 12 residues.

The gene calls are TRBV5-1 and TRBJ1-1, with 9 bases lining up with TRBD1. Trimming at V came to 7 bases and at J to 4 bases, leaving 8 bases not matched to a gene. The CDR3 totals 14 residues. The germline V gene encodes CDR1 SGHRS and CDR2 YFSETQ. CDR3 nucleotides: TGCGCCAGCGGGGACAGGGAAGGCGGCACTGAAGCTTTCTTT. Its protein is CASGDREGGTEAFF.

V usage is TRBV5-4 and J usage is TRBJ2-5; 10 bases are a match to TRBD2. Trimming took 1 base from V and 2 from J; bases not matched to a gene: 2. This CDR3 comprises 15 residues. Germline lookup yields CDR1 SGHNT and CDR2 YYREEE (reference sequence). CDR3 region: CASSLTSGTQETQYF. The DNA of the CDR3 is TGTGCCAGCAGCTTGACTAGCGGGACGCAAGAGACCCAGTACTTC.

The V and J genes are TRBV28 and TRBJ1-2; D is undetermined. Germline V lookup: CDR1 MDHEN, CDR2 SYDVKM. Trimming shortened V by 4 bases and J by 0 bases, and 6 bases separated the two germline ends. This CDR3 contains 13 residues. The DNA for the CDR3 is TGTGCCAGCAGTTCGGACTCTAACTATGGCTACACCTTC. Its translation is CASSSDSNYGYTF.

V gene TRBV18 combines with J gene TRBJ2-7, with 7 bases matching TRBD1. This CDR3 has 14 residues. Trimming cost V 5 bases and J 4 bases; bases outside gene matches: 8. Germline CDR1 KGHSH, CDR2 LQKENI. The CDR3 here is CASSVDRYGYEQYF. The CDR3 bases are TGTGCCAGCTCAGTGGACAGGTACGGATACGAGCAGTACTTC.

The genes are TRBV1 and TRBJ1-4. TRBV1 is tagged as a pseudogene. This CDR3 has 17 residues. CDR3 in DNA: TGCACCAGCAGCCAACCCCAGAAGGACGTTCCTAATGAAAAACTGTTTTTT. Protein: CTSSQPQKDVPNEKLFF.

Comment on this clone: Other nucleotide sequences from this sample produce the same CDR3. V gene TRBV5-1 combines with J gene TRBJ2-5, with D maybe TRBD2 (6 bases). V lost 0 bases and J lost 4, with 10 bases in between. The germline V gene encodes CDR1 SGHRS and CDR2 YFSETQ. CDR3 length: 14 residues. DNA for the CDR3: TGCGCCAGCAGCTTGGCCCGGGGAGGAGAGACCCAGTACTTC. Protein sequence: CASSLARGGETQYF.

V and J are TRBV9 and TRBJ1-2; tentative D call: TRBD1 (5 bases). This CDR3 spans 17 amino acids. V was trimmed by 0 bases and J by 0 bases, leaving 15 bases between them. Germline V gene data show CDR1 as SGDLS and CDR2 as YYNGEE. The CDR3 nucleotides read TGTGCCAGCAGCGTAGGGATCGGGACTTTCTCTAACTATGGCTACACCTTC. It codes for CASSVGIGTFSNYGYTF.

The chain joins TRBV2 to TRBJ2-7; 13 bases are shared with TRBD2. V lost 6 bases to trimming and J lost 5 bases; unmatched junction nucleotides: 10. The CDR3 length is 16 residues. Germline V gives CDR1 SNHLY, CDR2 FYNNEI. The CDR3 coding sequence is TGTGCCAGCAGACTAGCGGGGGGGCCCGGGATAGACGAGCAGTACTTC. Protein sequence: CASRLAGGPGIDEQYF.

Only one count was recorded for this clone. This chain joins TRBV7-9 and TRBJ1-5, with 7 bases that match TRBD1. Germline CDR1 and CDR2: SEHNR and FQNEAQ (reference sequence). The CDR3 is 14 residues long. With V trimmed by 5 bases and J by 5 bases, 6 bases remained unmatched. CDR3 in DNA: TGTGCCAGCAGCCCAAGGGGGCGCGATCAGCCCCAGCATTTT. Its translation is CASSPRGRDQPQHF.

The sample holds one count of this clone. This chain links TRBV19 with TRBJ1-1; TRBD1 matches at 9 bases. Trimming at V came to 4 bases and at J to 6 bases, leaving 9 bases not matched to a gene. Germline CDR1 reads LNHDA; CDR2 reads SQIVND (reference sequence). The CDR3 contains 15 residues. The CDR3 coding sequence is TGTGCCAGTAGTACCCTCGGGACAGGGTCGGCTGAAGCTTTCTTT. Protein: CASSTLGTGSAEAFF.

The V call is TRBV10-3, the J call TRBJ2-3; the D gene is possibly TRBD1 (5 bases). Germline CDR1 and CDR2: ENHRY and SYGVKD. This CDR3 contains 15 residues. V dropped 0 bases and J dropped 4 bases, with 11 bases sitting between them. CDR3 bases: TGTGCCATCAGTGAGTCGGCAGGGTGGGCAGATACGCAGTATTTT. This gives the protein CAISESAGWADTQYF.

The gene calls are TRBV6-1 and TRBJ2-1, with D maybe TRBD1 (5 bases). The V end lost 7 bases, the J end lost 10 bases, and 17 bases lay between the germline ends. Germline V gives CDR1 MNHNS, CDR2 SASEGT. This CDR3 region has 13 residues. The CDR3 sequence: CASMGLPKYEQFF. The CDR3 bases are TGTGCCAGCATGGGGCTTCCCAAATACGAGCAGTTCTTC.

CDR3 residues: CASSYSNGGLGEQYF. The CDR3 DNA reads TGTGCCAGCAGTTACTCGAACGGGGGGCTGGGCGAGCAGTACTTC. This chain links TRBV6-5 with TRBJ2-7, with D possibly matching TRBD2 (7 bases). Germline CDR1 and CDR2: MNHEY and SVGAGI. The V and J ends lost 0 bases and 6 bases respectively, with 15 bases between them. CDR3 length: 15 amino acids.

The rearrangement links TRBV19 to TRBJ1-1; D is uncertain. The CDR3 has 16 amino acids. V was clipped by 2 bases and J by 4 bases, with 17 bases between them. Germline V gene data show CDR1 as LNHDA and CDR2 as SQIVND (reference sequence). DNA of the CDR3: TGTGCCAGTAGTATAAATTCTGCAGAAGTGGGCACTGAAGCTTTCTTT. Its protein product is CASSINSAEVGTEAFF.

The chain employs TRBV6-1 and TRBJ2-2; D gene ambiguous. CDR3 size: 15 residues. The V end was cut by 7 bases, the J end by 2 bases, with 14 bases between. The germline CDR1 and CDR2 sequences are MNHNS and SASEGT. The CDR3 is CASTRRAINTGELFF. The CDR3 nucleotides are TGTGCCAGCACAAGAAGGGCCATAAACACCGGGGAGCTGTTTTTT.

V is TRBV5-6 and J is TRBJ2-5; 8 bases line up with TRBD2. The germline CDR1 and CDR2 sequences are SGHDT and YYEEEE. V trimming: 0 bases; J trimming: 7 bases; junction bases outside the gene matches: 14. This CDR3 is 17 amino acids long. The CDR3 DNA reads TGTGCCAGCAGCTTGGCCGAGGCAGCGGGGGTTCCCTTGACCCAGTACTTC. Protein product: CASSLAEAAGVPLTQYF.

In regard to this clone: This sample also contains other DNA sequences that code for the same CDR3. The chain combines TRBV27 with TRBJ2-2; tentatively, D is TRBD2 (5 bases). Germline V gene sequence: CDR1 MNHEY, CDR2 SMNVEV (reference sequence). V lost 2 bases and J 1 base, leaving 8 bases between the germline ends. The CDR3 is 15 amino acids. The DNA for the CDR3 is TGTGCCAGCAGTTTAGCGGGCGGGAACACCGGGGAGCTGTTTTTT. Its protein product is CASSLAGGNTGELFF.

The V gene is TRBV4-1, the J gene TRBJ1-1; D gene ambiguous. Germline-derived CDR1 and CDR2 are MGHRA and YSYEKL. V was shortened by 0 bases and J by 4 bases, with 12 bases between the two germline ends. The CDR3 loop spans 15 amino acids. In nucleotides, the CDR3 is TGCGCCAGCAGCCAAGAAGTCTCTGGCGGCACTGAAGCTTTCTTT. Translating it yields CASSQEVSGGTEAFF.

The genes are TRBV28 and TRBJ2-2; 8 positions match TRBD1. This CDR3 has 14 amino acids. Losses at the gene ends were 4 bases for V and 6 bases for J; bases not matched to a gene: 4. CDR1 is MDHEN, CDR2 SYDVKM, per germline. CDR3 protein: CASSSTGDAGELFF. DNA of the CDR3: TGTGCCAGCAGTTCGACAGGGGATGCCGGGGAGCTGTTTTTT.

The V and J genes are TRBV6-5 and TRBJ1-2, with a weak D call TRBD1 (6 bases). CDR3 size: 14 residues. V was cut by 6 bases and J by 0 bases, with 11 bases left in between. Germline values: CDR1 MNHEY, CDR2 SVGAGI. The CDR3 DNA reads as TGTGCCAGCAGAACAGGGTTAGCTAACTATGGCTACACCTTC. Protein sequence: CASRTGLANYGYTF.